This TCR beta chain comes out of a study of siplizumab effects on memory and regulatory T cells. Study-wide results and limits: Alloreactive sequences that could be traced to unstimulated CD4+ memory cells showed a significant reduction under siplizumab. A mean of roughly 70% of mappable alloreactive CD4+ clones were Treg-derived with siplizumab, compared with 26.9% in controls. Naive T cells looked more diverse than memory cells, and they looked like major contributors to the alloresponse.

Points on this clone: Its antigen is as yet unknown.

The CDR3 sequence is 15 residues long. Germline-derived CDR1 and CDR2 are SGHRS and YFSETQ. V was shortened by 2 bases and J by 4 bases, with 14 bases between the two germline ends. The protocol was immunoSEQ multiplex PCR, while the TCRdb copy is restricted to in-frame clones and leaves out a portion. The repertoire has approximately 94,000 clones, about 94% of them found once; the top ten carry roughly 1.3%. This receptor was taken from a human donor in good health. The material sequenced was non-Treg CD4+ T cells sorted from blood. The chain combines TRBV5-1 with TRBJ2-3; D gene ambiguous. CDR3 protein: CASSFLLAAPDTQYF. Here the CDR3 DNA reads TGCGCCAGCAGCTTTCTCCTGGCGGCGCCAGATACGCAGTATTTT.